One sample yielded the 8 T cell receptor beta chains listed below, sequenced in a study of blood T cells in healthy people across ages. Then a second PCR, running roughly 6 to 11 cycles, was carried out with a sample-barcoded 5' primer and a J-beta primer mix. TCRdb re-analysed the 5' RACE reads in MiXCR, keeping a single row per CDR3 protein. Among about 1.4 million distinct CDR3 sequences listed, approximately 59% were seen once. Sequenced input: blood. The receptors originated from a man younger than 30 in good health.

The chain joins TRBV6-6 to TRBJ1-5; perhaps TRBD1 as D (6 bases). V lost 6 bases and J 1 base, leaving 13 bases between the germline ends. This CDR3 is 15 amino acids long. Germline CDR1 MNHNY, CDR2 SVGAGI (reference sequence). Written as DNA, the CDR3 is TGTGCCAGCAGCCCTGGGACACCCAGCAATCAGCCCCAGCATTTT. It codes for CASSPGTPSNQPQHF.

The V and J genes are TRBV20-1 and TRBJ2-2; no reliable D call. V lost 7 bases and J lost 4, with 22 bases in between. The germline V gene has CDR1 DFQATT and CDR2 SNEGSKA (reference sequence). The CDR3 is made up of 16 amino acids. CDR3 protein: CSVTSRHRGITGELFF. In DNA form, the CDR3 reads TGCAGTGTTACGTCTAGACATCGAGGAATCACCGGGGAGCTGTTTTTT.

This chain uses TRBV7-9 with TRBJ2-2; D gene ambiguous. Trimming took 3 bases from V and 6 from J, leaving 8 bases between them. The CDR3 runs to 13 residues. CDR1 is SEHNR, CDR2 FQNEAQ, per germline (reference sequence). The CDR3 is CASSLMLSGELFF. CDR3 in DNA: TGTGCCAGCAGCTTGATGCTATCCGGGGAGCTGTTTTTT.

The chain recombines TRBV6-2 or TRBV6-3 with TRBJ2-3, with TRBD2 matching 11 bases. The CDR3 sequence is 15 residues long. The trim removed 5 bases at V and 4 bases at J, leaving 5 bases unmatched. From germline, CDR1 is MNHEY and CDR2 SVGEGT. CDR3 sequence (DNA): TGTGCCAGCAGTAAACTAGCGGGAGCGGCAGATACGCAGTATTTT. Its protein is CASSKLAGAADTQYF.

The chain is built from TRBV4-3 and TRBJ2-3; 8 nucleotides match TRBD2. The V segment lost 1 base and the J segment 6 bases; nucleotides outside the gene matches: 9. Germline assignment: CDR1 LGHNA and CDR2 YSLEER. The CDR3 extends over 16 amino acids. The chain's CDR3 is CASSQGSLAVLDTQYF. As DNA, the CDR3 is TGCGCCAGCAGCCAAGGTTCACTAGCGGTCCTGGATACGCAGTATTTT.

The sample holds a few counts of this clonotype. This chain uses TRBV4-3 with TRBJ2-5; weak D call: TRBD2 (5 bases). This CDR3 comprises 14 residues. The germline V gene encodes CDR1 LGHNA and CDR2 YSLEER. V dropped 1 base and J dropped 5 bases, with 11 bases sitting between them. In nucleotides, the CDR3 is TGCGCCAGCAGCCAAGTAAGCGGCGACGAGACCCAGTACTTC. Translated, it gives CASSQVSGDETQYF.

This clonotype showed up just a few times. The V and J genes are TRBV5-6 and TRBJ2-1; 10 nucleotides align to TRBD2. Germline CDR1 and CDR2: SGHDT and YYEEEE. V lost 2 bases and J lost 15; bases outside the gene matches: 8. The CDR3 loop spans 13 amino acids. The CDR3 DNA sequence: TGTGCCAGCAGCTTTGGGACTAGCGAGGGCCGGTTCTTC. It specifies CASSFGTSEGRFF.

The chain employs TRBV12-3 or TRBV12-4 and TRBJ1-1, with 7 nucleotides matching TRBD1. The CDR3 consists of 12 residues. With 7 bases clipped from V and 5 bases from J, the junction kept 4 bases outside the gene matches. Here the CDR3 reads CASTSGGTEAFF. CDR3 DNA sequence: TGTGCCAGCACCTCAGGGGGTACTGAAGCTTTCTTT.